This T cell receptor (beta chain) was profiled in a study of cytomegalovirus exposure and HLA in healthy donors. Germline-derived CDR1 and CDR2 are SGHDN and FVKESK. The ends lost 3 bases at V and 6 bases at J; junction bases unmatched: 5. The CDR3 length is 15 residues. Regarding donors, all were healthy bone marrow donors. Primers included in the PCR were 60 Vbeta and 13 Jbeta primers. Only in-frame clones appear in the TCRdb table, and some are missing; sequencing was by immunoSEQ multiplex PCR. This sample's clone table lists more than 35,000 clones. The sample taken for sequencing was PBMCs. The receptor comes from a young man in good health and CMV-seronegative. V is TRBV14 and J is TRBJ2-7; 13 positions match TRBD2. In nucleotides, the CDR3 is TGTGCCAGCAGCCACAGACTAGCGGGAGGTGTCGAGCAGTACTTC. Protein sequence: CASSHRLAGGVEQYF.